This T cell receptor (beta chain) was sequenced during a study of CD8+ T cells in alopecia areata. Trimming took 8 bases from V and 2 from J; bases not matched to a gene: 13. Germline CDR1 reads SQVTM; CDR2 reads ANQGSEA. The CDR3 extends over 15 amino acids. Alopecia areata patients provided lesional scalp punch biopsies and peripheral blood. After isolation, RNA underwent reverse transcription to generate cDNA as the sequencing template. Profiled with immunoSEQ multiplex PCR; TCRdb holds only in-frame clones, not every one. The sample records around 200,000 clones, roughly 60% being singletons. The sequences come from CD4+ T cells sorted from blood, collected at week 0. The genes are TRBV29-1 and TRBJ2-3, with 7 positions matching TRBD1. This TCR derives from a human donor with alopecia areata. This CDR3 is CSIQTTGTDTDTQYF. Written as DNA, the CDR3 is TGCAGCATTCAGACAACCGGGACAGACACAGATACGCAGTATTTT.